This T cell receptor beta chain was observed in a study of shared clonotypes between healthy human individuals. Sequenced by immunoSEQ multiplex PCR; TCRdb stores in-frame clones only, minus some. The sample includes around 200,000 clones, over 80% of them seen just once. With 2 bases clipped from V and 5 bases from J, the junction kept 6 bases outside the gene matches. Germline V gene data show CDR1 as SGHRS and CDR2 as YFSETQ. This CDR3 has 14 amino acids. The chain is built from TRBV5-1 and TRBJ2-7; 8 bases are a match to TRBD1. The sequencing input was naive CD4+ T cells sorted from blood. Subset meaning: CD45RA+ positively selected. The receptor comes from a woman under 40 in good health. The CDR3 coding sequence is TGCGCCAGCAGCTTAGGAGACAGGGGCCACGAGCAGTACTTC. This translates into CASSLGDRGHEQYF.